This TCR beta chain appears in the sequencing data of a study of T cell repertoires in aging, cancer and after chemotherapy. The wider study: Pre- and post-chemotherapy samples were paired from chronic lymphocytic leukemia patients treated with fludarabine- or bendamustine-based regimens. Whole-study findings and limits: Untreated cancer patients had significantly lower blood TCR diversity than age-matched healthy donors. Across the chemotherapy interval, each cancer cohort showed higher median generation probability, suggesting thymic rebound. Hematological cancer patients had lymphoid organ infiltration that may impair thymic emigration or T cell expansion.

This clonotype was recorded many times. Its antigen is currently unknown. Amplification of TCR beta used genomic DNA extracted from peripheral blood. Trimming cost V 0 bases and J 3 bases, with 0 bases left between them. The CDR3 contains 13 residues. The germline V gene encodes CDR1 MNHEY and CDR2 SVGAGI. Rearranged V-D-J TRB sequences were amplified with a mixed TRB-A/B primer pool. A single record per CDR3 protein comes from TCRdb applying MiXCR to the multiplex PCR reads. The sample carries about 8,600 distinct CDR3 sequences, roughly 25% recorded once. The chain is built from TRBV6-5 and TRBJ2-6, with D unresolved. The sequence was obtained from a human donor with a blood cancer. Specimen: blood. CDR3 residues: CASSYSGANVLTF. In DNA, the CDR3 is TGTGCCAGCAGTTACTCTGGGGCCAACGTCCTGACTTTC.